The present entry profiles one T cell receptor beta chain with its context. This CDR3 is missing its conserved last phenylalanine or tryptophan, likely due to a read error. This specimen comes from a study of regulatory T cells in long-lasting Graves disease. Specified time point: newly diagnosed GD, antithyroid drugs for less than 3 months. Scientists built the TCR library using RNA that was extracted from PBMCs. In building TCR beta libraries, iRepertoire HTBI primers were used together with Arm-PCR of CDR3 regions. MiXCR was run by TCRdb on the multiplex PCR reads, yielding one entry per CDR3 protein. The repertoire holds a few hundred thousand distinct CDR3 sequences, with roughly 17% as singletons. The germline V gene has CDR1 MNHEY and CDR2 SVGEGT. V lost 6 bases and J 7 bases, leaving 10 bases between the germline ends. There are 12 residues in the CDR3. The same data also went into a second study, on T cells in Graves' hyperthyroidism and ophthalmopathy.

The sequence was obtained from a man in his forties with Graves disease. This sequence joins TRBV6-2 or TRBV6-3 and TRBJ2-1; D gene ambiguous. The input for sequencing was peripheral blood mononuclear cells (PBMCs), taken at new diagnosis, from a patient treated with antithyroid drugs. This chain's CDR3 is CASSPLRNEQFL. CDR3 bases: TGTGCCAGCAGCCCGTTAAGGAATGAGCAGTTCCTC.